This T cell receptor (beta chain) was observed in a study of shared clonotypes between healthy human individuals. Broader study findings: An effect of sequencing depth on clonotype sharing among donors was expected.

In the case of this clone: Its target is not known.

Across several immunoSEQ plates, the genomic DNA of each subset was split evenly. In the original processing: From ImmunoSEQ came sequences covering only the junction and carrying no quality scores, so filtering differed. Assay: immunoSEQ multiplex PCR; the TCRdb copy retains only in-frame clones and omits some. V, J and clone size were drawn from that table, and D and trimming were deduced from the DNA. The table lists about 490,000 clones, 75% to 85% of them singletons. CDR3 length: 18 amino acids. V dropped 9 bases and J dropped 0; count of bases not matched to a gene: 20. Looked up from germline, CDR1 is SNHLY and CDR2 is FYNNEI.

The chain combines TRBV2 with TRBJ2-7, with TRBD1 matching 7 bases. Input material: PBMCs. This sequence originates from a woman aged 40 to 49 in good health. Some clones in this sample may be carry-over from other donors' samples. CDR3 coding DNA: TGTGCCAGTACGCATTGGACAGGAAAAAGGGTGGGCTCCTACGAGCAGTACTTC. Translation: CASTHWTGKRVGSYEQYF.